A single sample is the source of the 23 T cell receptor beta chains below, sequenced in a study of T cell repertoires in cytomegalovirus infection. Their antigen targets remain unknown. TCRdb itself ran the reads through MiXCR, one entry per CDR3 protein. The repertoire holds about 500,000 distinct CDR3 sequences, with around 30% as singletons. Sequenced here: cultured PBMCs, sampled from culture after CMV antigen stimulation. Every receptor here comes from a human donor in good health (CMV status not recorded). Some clones in this sample may be carry-over from other donors' samples.

This clonotype was found once. The rearrangement joins TRBV4-1 to TRBJ1-2; D may be TRBD1 (6 bases). V was pared by 1 base and J by 7 bases, with 13 bases between. CDR1 MGHRA and CDR2 YSYEKL come from the germline V gene. The CDR3 runs 14 residues. The CDR3 DNA is TGCGCCAGCAGCCAAGTACAGGGTAGGGGTGGCTACACCTTC. Translating gives CASSQVQGRGGYTF.

This rearrangement joins TRBV7-2 to TRBJ1-5, with D perhaps TRBD1 (5 bases). This CDR3 has 15 amino acids. Germline CDR1 SGHTA, CDR2 FQGNSA. The germline V and J ends were trimmed by 5 bases and 4 bases, with 15 bases remaining between them. The CDR3 here is CASSPLRAGNQPQHF. The DNA for the CDR3 is TGTGCCAGCAGCCCCTTAAGGGCAGGGAATCAGCCCCAGCATTTT.

The chain carries TRBV12-3 or TRBV12-4 and TRBJ2-7; D is unclear. The V end lost 2 bases, the J end lost 6 bases, and 5 bases lay between the germline ends. The CDR3 extends over 11 amino acids. This CDR3 is CASSLSLEQYF. The CDR3 DNA reads as TGTGCCAGCAGTTTATCTCTCGAGCAGTACTTC.

This clonotype was seen more than once but under ten times. The rearrangement uses TRBV19 and TRBJ1-5; D uncertain. The V end lost 3 bases, the J end lost 0 bases, and 12 bases lay between the germline ends. CDR1 and CDR2 from the germline V gene are LNHDA and SQIVND (reference sequence). The CDR3 consists of 16 residues. The CDR3 DNA sequence: TGTGCCAGTAGTATTTTTCCCTCGTTTAGCAATCAGCCCCAGCATTTT. It specifies CASSIFPSFSNQPQHF.

V gene TRBV19 combines with J gene TRBJ2-7; 7 nucleotides match TRBD1. V was pared by 3 bases and J by 6 bases, with 8 bases of the junction left unmatched. The CDR3 spans 14 residues. Germline CDR1 LNHDA, CDR2 SQIVND (reference sequence). DNA for the CDR3: TGTGCCAGTAGTATGACAGGGAACATACGCGAGCAGTACTTC. Its protein is CASSMTGNIREQYF. The whole variable domain, filled in from reference TRBV19 and TRBJ2-7, reads DGGITQSPKYLFRKEGQNVTLSCEQNLNHDAMYWYRQDPGQGLRLIYYSQIVNDFQKGDIAEGYSVSREKKESFPLTVTSAQKNPTAFYLCASSMTGNIREQYFGPGTRLTVT.

Written as DNA, the CDR3 is TGTGCCAGCAGCCGGACTAGCGGGGGAGTAGAGACCCAGTACTTC. It is translated as CASSRTSGGVETQYF. The rearrangement uses TRBV28 and TRBJ2-5, with TRBD2 identical over 13 bases. With 6 bases clipped from V and 4 bases from J, the junction kept 5 bases outside the gene matches. This CDR3 is built from 15 residues. Germline loops: CDR1 MDHEN, CDR2 SYDVKM. Full variable domain (outside the CDR3, taken from reference TRBV28 and TRBJ2-5): DVKVTQSSRYLVKRTGEKVFLECVQDMDHENMFWYRQDPGLGLRLIYFSYDVKMKEKGDIPEGYSVSREKKERFSLILESASTNQTSMYLCASSRTSGGVETQYFGPGTRLLVL.

This clonotype was detected a few times. The chain links TRBV7-3 to TRBJ2-1, with D perhaps matching TRBD2 (5 bases). The CDR3 has 13 residues. The V gene lost 6 bases and the J gene lost 4 bases, with 10 bases spanning the gap. Germline lookup yields CDR1 SGHTA and CDR2 FQGTGA. The CDR3 DNA reads TGTGCCAGCAGTCCGGGGAATTACAATGAGCAGTTCTTC. As protein: CASSPGNYNEQFF.

This clonotype was seen a few times. This chain connects TRBV24-1 to TRBJ2-1, with TRBD2 as a possible D gene (6 bases). Germline lookup yields CDR1 KGHDR and CDR2 SFDVKD. The CDR3 totals 13 residues. V was pared by 7 bases and J by 4 bases, with 10 bases between. DNA of the CDR3: TGTGCCACCAGCGGGAGTTGGTACAATGAGCAGTTCTTC. Amino acid sequence: CATSGSWYNEQFF.

V is TRBV24-1 and J is TRBJ2-5; possibly TRBD2 for D (5 bases). Germline CDR1 is KGHDR and CDR2 is SFDVKD. The V and J ends lost 3 bases and 5 bases respectively, with 9 bases between them. The CDR3 is 13 residues long. The CDR3 coding sequence is TGTGCCACCAGTGATGGCGGGCGGGAGACCCAGTACTTC. Residues: CATSDGGRETQYF.

V and J are TRBV10-3 and TRBJ2-1; 11 bases are shared with TRBD1. V trimming: 8 bases; J trimming: 8 bases; junction bases outside the gene matches: 8. Germline V gene data show CDR1 as ENHRY and CDR2 as SYGVKD. CDR3 length: 14 residues. Here the CDR3 DNA reads TGTGCCATCGGTGGGGACAGGGGGAACCATGAGCAGTTCTTC. It is translated as CAIGGDRGNHEQFF.

This clonotype was counted once. J is TRBJ2-7 and V is TRBV5-4; no clear D gene. CDR1 and CDR2 (germline): SGHNT, YYREEE (reference sequence). The CDR3 consists of 14 residues. Trimming took 3 bases from V and 6 from J, leaving 16 bases between them. In nucleotides, the CDR3 is TGTGCCAGCAGCTCGCCGGGTCGCCCCTCCGAGCAGTACGTC. Its protein product is CASSSPGRPSEQYV.

This clonotype was detected ten times or more. The DNA of the CDR3 is TGTGCCAGCAGCTTAGGAGCTTTGACCGCCCGCCGGGAAGCTTTCTTT. Protein: CASSLGALTARREAFF. This chain uses TRBV7-2 with TRBJ1-1; no definite D call. Germline CDR1 and CDR2: SGHTA and FQGNSA. The V end lost 1 base, the J end lost 8 bases, and 20 bases lay between the germline ends. The CDR3 runs 16 residues.

The chain carries TRBV27 and TRBJ1-5; D gene unclear. The CDR3 runs to 16 residues. The V gene lost 0 bases and the J gene lost 11 bases, with 20 bases spanning the gap. From germline, CDR1 is MNHEY and CDR2 SMNVEV (reference sequence). CDR3 sequence (DNA): TGTGCCAGCAGTTTATCGAAGGCTGGACGGGTCGAGACCCAGCATTTT. Residues: CASSLSKAGRVETQHF.

This clonotype was seen only a few times. The chain is built from TRBV10-3 and TRBJ2-7, with TRBD2 matching over 13 bases. V lost 4 bases, J lost 2 bases, and 2 bases stayed unmatched. The CDR3 contains 15 residues. Looked up from germline, CDR1 is ENHRY and CDR2 is SYGVKD. The CDR3 bases are TGTGCCATCAGTGGGGGGACTAGCGGGGCCTACGAGCAGTACTTC. This gives the protein CAISGGTSGAYEQYF.

J is TRBJ2-3 and V is TRBV15; no clear D gene. The ends were cut back, 4 bases at V and 3 bases at J, with 11 bases in the middle. Germline assignment: CDR1 LNHNV and CDR2 YYDKDF (reference sequence). The CDR3 runs to 14 residues. The CDR3 protein is CATSILTETDTQYF. The CDR3 DNA sequence: TGTGCCACCAGCATCCTGACCGAGACAGATACGCAGTATTTT.

This rearrangement joins TRBV19 to TRBJ2-5; D is possibly TRBD2 (5 bases). CDR1 is LNHDA, CDR2 SQIVND, per germline (reference sequence). V was pared by 4 bases and J by 3 bases, with 12 bases between. The CDR3 length is 14 residues. CDR3 nucleotides: TGTGCCAGTAGTAGGTCTAGCCAAGAAGAGACCCAGTACTTC. As protein: CASSRSSQEETQYF.

This chain links TRBV30 with TRBJ1-5; D not certain. Looked up from germline, CDR1 is GTSNPN and CDR2 is SVGIG (reference sequence). This CDR3 is 14 amino acids long. V was pared by 5 bases and J by 0 bases, with 11 bases between. The DNA of the CDR3 is TGTGCCTGGGCTGCCGGTTATAGCAATCAGCCCCAGCATTTT. Translating it yields CAWAAGYSNQPQHF.

This chain connects TRBV29-1 to TRBJ2-1, with 14 bases that match TRBD2. From germline, CDR1 is SQVTM and CDR2 ANQGSEA. Unmatched junction bases numbered 5, after V lost 4 bases and J lost 0 bases. The CDR3 is 17 amino acids. The CDR3 protein is CSVGGLAGESSYNEQFF. Here the CDR3 DNA reads TGCAGCGTTGGGGGACTAGCGGGAGAGAGCTCCTACAATGAGCAGTTCTTC.

The J gene is TRBJ1-6, the V gene TRBV25-1; D gene ambiguous. The CDR3 covers 13 residues. V lost 2 bases, J lost 8 bases, and 7 bases lay in between. In germline, CDR1 is MGHDK, CDR2 SYGVNS. This chain's CDR3 is CASSEIRYSPLHF. In DNA form, the CDR3 reads TGTGCCAGCAGTGAAATCCGGTATTCACCCCTCCACTTT.

This clonotype was picked up one time. As DNA, the CDR3 is TGTGCCAGCAGCTCGTGGAAAAACAGGAATTACTACAATGAGCAGTTCTTC. This encodes CASSSWKNRNYYNEQFF. This chain joins TRBV7-2 and TRBJ2-1; perhaps TRBD1 as D (5 bases). The V and J ends lost 4 bases and 3 bases respectively, with 19 bases between them. CDR1 and CDR2 (germline): SGHTA, FQGNSA. CDR3 length: 17 residues.

The V gene is TRBV18, the J gene TRBJ2-7, with 12 positions matching TRBD2. The germline gives CDR1 KGHSH, CDR2 LQKENI. J was trimmed by 5 bases and V by 10 bases; bases with no gene match: 9. The CDR3 has 14 amino acids. Here the CDR3 reads CATLRTSGTNEQYV. The CDR3 DNA follows: TGTGCCACACTGAGGACTAGCGGGACCAACGAGCAGTACGTC.

Only a few counts were recorded for this clonotype. The rearrangement uses TRBV6-1 and TRBJ2-5; 13 bases align to TRBD2. The germline gives CDR1 MNHNS, CDR2 SASEGT. The ends lost 5 bases at V and 3 bases at J; junction bases unmatched: 12. CDR3 length: 18 amino acids. CDR3 protein: CASSYGGLAGNREETQYF. DNA of the CDR3: TGTGCCAGCAGTTATGGGGGACTAGCGGGGAATCGTGAAGAGACCCAGTACTTC.

The V gene is TRBV12-3 or TRBV12-4, the J gene TRBJ2-2, with a weak D call TRBD2 (6 bases). This CDR3 region has 17 residues. V lost 6 bases to trimming and J lost 0 bases, with 17 bases between them. CDR3 loop: CASSSGLLLANTGELFF. In nucleotides, the CDR3 is TGTGCCAGCAGCTCGGGACTCCTCCTCGCGAACACCGGGGAGCTGTTTTTT.